The 18 T cell receptor beta chains listed next were all sequenced from one sample in a study of cytomegalovirus exposure and HLA in healthy donors. PCR was performed using 60 Vbeta and 13 Jbeta primers. Sequenced by immunoSEQ multiplex PCR; TCRdb stores in-frame clones only, minus some. The top ten hold less than 3.5% of the sample, which has about 120,000 clones, over 65% seen once. Material for sequencing was PBMCs. The receptors shown here come from a woman in her thirties or forties in good health and CMV-seropositive.

The genes are TRBV9 and TRBJ2-3; 8 bases agree with TRBD1. The ends lost 4 bases at V and 7 bases at J; junction bases unmatched: 8. CDR1 is SGDLS, CDR2 YYNGEE, per germline. CDR3 length: 14 amino acids. CDR3 sequence (DNA): TGTGCCAGCAGCCACGGACAGGGCTTGAATACGCAGTATTTT. Translating it yields CASSHGQGLNTQYF.

The chain links TRBV5-1 to TRBJ2-3; 8 nucleotides align to TRBD2. The V gene end was trimmed by 4 bases and the J gene end by 4 bases; junction bases not matched to a gene: 11. In germline, CDR1 is SGHRS, CDR2 YFSETQ. The CDR3 has 16 residues. The CDR3 protein is CASSTTSGSGADTQYF. The DNA of the CDR3 is TGCGCCAGCAGCACCACAAGCGGGAGCGGAGCAGATACGCAGTATTTT.

This clone was seen only a few times. The chain combines TRBV5-1 with TRBJ2-2; possible D gene TRBD1, 5 bases. Germline CDR1 reads SGHRS; CDR2 reads YFSETQ. The CDR3 extends over 16 amino acids. V was cut by 3 bases and J by 4 bases, with 16 bases left in between. CDR3 in amino acids: CASSSGRSGFTGELFF. DNA for the CDR3: TGCGCCAGCAGCTCCGGCAGGTCAGGGTTCACCGGGGAGCTGTTTTTT.

The V call is TRBV29-1, the J call TRBJ2-3; no reliable D call. V lost 7 bases and J 5 bases, leaving 7 bases between the germline ends. From germline, CDR1 is SQVTM and CDR2 ANQGSEA. The CDR3 is made up of 10 amino acids. Here the CDR3 DNA reads TGCAGCGCCTCAGGAGATACGCAGTATTTT. The encoded protein is CSASGDTQYF.

Written as DNA, the CDR3 is TGTGCCGTTCCGGGACAGACAAACACCGGGGAGCTGTTTTTT. Residues: CAVPGQTNTGELFF. This sequence joins TRBV2 and TRBJ2-2, with 7 nucleotides matching TRBD1. The germline gives CDR1 SNHLY, CDR2 FYNNEI. This CDR3 is 14 amino acids long. Trimming cost V 11 bases and J 2 bases; bases outside gene matches: 8. Supplemented by reference TRBV2 and TRBJ2-2, the full variable domain reads EPEVTQTPSHQVTQMGQEVILRCVPISNHLYFYWYRQILGQKVEFLVSFYNNEISEKSEIFDDQFSVERPDGSNFTLKIRSTKLEDSAMYFCAVPGQTNTGELFFGEGSRLTVL.

This rearrangement joins TRBV4-3 to TRBJ1-2; D possibly corresponds to TRBD1 (6 bases). The CDR3 covers 15 residues. Germline V gives CDR1 LGHNA, CDR2 YSLEER. Trimming stripped 0 bases from V and 5 bases from J, with 13 bases between. Here the CDR3 reads CASSQDRRGAYGYTF. In DNA, the CDR3 is TGCGCCAGCAGCCAAGATCGCCGGGGGGCGTATGGCTACACCTTC.

The chain joins TRBV4-3 to TRBJ1-4; D remains unclear. The CDR3 loop spans 14 amino acids. The germline CDR1 and CDR2 sequences are LGHNA and YSLEER. The ends were cut back, 2 bases at V and 6 bases at J, with 10 bases in the middle. In DNA form, the CDR3 reads TGCGCCAGCAGCCAAAGTGGAGCGGATGAAAAACTGTTTTTT. It yields the protein CASSQSGADEKLFF.

This clone was observed a handful of times. The rearrangement links TRBV18 to TRBJ2-3; 8 bases are shared with TRBD2. The CDR3 sequence is 19 residues long. CDR1 is KGHSH and CDR2 is LQKENI in the germline V gene. V lost 2 bases and J lost 0; bases outside the gene matches: 13. DNA of the CDR3: TGTGCCAGCTCACCATATCCCAGCGGGGGAACGACTAGCACAGATACGCAGTATTTT. Its translation is CASSPYPSGGTTSTDTQYF.

The chain carries TRBV7-2 and TRBJ2-7; the match to TRBD2 covers 7 bases. J lost 5 bases, V lost 5 bases, and 12 bases had no gene match. This CDR3 region has 15 residues. CDR1 SGHTA and CDR2 FQGNSA come from the germline V gene. Written as DNA, the CDR3 is TGTGCCAGCAGCATTAGCGGGTCACAGTCGGACGAGCAGTACTTC. As protein: CASSISGSQSDEQYF.

The chain links TRBV5-1 to TRBJ2-5; 10 nucleotides match TRBD2. CDR1 and CDR2 from the germline V gene are SGHRS and YFSETQ. The CDR3 has 15 amino acids. V lost 0 bases to trimming and J lost 9 bases; unmatched junction nucleotides: 8. The CDR3 DNA follows: TGCGCCAGCAGCTTGGAAAATAGCGGGAGGATGCCCCAGTACTTC. Residues: CASSLENSGRMPQYF.

This chain joins TRBV25-1 and TRBJ2-7, with 9 bases fitting TRBD1. The CDR3 length is 15 residues. The germline gives CDR1 MGHDK, CDR2 SYGVNS. V lost 6 bases to trimming and J lost 0 bases; unmatched junction nucleotides: 6. Here the CDR3 DNA reads TGTGCCAGCAGAGATCCGGGACAGGGCTCCTACGAGCAGTACTTC. It is translated as CASRDPGQGSYEQYF.

J is TRBJ2-1 and V is TRBV7-8; no clear D gene. The V end lost 4 bases, the J end lost 4 bases, and 11 bases lay between the germline ends. Germline values: CDR1 SGHVS, CDR2 FQNEAQ. The CDR3 is 14 residues long. For the CDR3, the DNA is TGTGCCAGCAGCTGGCTCGAGGTTTACAATGAGCAGTTCTTC. Amino acid sequence: CASSWLEVYNEQFF.

There are a few counts of this clone. The rearrangement links TRBV6-1 to TRBJ1-5; D might be TRBD1 (6 bases). Germline V gene lookup returns CDR1 MNHNS and CDR2 SASEGT. CDR3 length: 15 amino acids. V lost 1 base and J lost 5, with 12 bases in between. CDR3 sequence reads: CASSEVRGGHQPQHF. Here the CDR3 DNA reads TGTGCCAGCAGTGAAGTCCGAGGGGGTCATCAGCCCCAGCATTTT.

This clone showed up just a few times. The CDR3 sequence is CSVENGPGVANQETQYF. In DNA form, the CDR3 reads TGCAGCGTTGAAAACGGACCAGGAGTAGCGAACCAAGAGACCCAGTACTTC. The V call is TRBV29-1, the J call TRBJ2-5; tentatively, D is TRBD2 (5 bases). Trimming pared 2 bases from V and 0 bases from J, leaving 19 bases between. CDR3 length: 17 amino acids. From germline, CDR1 is SQVTM and CDR2 ANQGSEA.

J is TRBJ1-1 and V is TRBV11-3; D is unresolved. Between the trimmed V and J ends, which lost 4 bases and 2 bases, there was a span of 8 bases. This CDR3 has 13 residues. Germline CDR1 SGHNT, CDR2 YENEEA. The CDR3 spells CASSSDPNTEAFF. Written as DNA, the CDR3 is TGTGCCAGCAGCTCAGACCCTAACACTGAAGCTTTCTTT.

The chain carries TRBV7-2 and TRBJ2-2, with 7 bases matching TRBD1. CDR1 is SGHTA, CDR2 FQGNSA, per germline. V lost 5 bases to trimming and J lost 0 bases; unmatched junction nucleotides: 6. This CDR3 spans 16 amino acids. CDR3 residues: CASSPSGTANTGELFF. The CDR3, as DNA: TGTGCCAGCAGCCCATCCGGGACAGCGAACACCGGGGAGCTGTTTTTT.

This chain joins TRBV5-1 and TRBJ2-1; 9 bases align to TRBD2. The CDR3 loop spans 17 amino acids. The V gene's germline CDR1 is SGHRS and CDR2 YFSETQ. J gave up 6 bases and V 3 bases, and 13 bases lay outside the gene matches. CDR3: CASSSELRGGPGNEQFF. The CDR3 bases are TGCGCCAGCAGCTCGGAGTTGCGGGGGGGCCCAGGCAATGAGCAGTTCTTC.

The V and J genes are TRBV6-5 and TRBJ1-2; D might be TRBD1 (5 bases). V lost 6 bases to trimming and J lost 0 bases, with 8 bases between them. Per germline, CDR1 MNHEY and CDR2 SVGAGI. This CDR3 is 13 amino acids long. The CDR3 DNA sequence: TGTGCCAGCAGGGAGGGGTCTAACTATGGCTACACCTTC. Translation gives CASREGSNYGYTF.